One sample yielded the 15 T cell receptor beta chains listed below, sequenced in a study of chemoradiotherapy in HPV16-positive cancers (dated 2022 in TCRdb). The receptor library was made with the immunoSEQ multiplex PCR assay. Sourced from immuneACCESS, this table was stored by TCRdb with only in-frame sequences that have V and J called. A share of the clones is absent; for the studies checked, an unresolved V gene accounts for under half, and the remainder has no known explanation. The sample includes some 11,000 clones, with 77% observed a single time. Approximately 0.97% of the sample lies in the top ten. Sampling was done from a patient who underwent chemoradiotherapy. The receptors derive from a human donor with HPV-associated anogenital cancer.

V usage is TRBV19 and J usage is TRBJ1-5, with D perhaps TRBD1 (6 bases). Germline lookup yields CDR1 LNHDA and CDR2 SQIVND (reference sequence). Trimming pared 2 bases from V and 4 bases from J, leaving 12 bases between. The CDR3 is made up of 15 amino acids. The CDR3 protein is CASSIRTEENQPQHF. The DNA of the CDR3 is TGTGCCAGTAGTATAAGGACAGAGGAGAATCAGCCCCAGCATTTT.

This clone was observed a handful of times. This sequence joins TRBV7-2 and TRBJ2-7; D ambiguous. Germline CDR1 reads SGHTA; CDR2 reads FQGNSA. CDR3 length: 13 residues. Trimming removed 5 bases at V and 6 bases at J, with 14 bases between. This chain's CDR3 is CASSRSHNGEQYF. CDR3 coding DNA: TGTGCCAGCAGCCGATCTCATAATGGCGAGCAGTACTTC. Based on the CDR3 plus reference TRBV7-2 and TRBJ2-7, the full variable domain is GAGVSQSPSNKVTEKGKDVELRCDPISGHTALYWYRQSLGQGLEFLIYFQGNSAPDKSGLPSDRFSAERTGGSVSTLTIQRTQQEDSAVYLCASSRSHNGEQYFGPGTRLTVT.

V gene TRBV21-1 combines with J gene TRBJ2-3; the table assigns TRBD1, which was not confirmed against the DNA. TRBV21-1 is a recognized pseudogene. This CDR3 contains 16 residues. The CDR3 DNA is TGTGCCAGCAGCAAAGTTGCGGACAGGGGTACAGATACGCAGTATTTT. It specifies CASSKVADRGTDTQYF.

The chain is built from TRBV2 and TRBJ2-3; possible D gene TRBD1, 6 bases. Per the germline V gene, CDR1 is SNHLY and CDR2 is FYNNEI. Trimming left V 4 bases short and J 7 bases short, with 12 bases between. The CDR3 has 13 amino acids. CDR3 in DNA: TGTGCCAGCAGTGGGCTTGGGGACAATACGCAGTATTTT. Translating gives CASSGLGDNTQYF. Together with reference TRBV2 and TRBJ2-3, the CDR3 gives the full variable domain: EPEVTQTPSHQVTQMGQEVILRCVPISNHLYFYWYRQILGQKVEFLVSFYNNEISEKSEIFDDQFSVERPDGSNFTLKIRSTKLEDSAMYFCASSGLGDNTQYFGPGTRLTVL.

The chain combines TRBV19 with TRBJ2-3; 9 positions agree with TRBD2. Germline V gene lookup returns CDR1 LNHDA and CDR2 SQIVND (reference sequence). The CDR3 runs to 15 residues. Germline trimming cut 7 bases from V and 4 bases from J; bases unmatched to any gene: 9. CDR3 bases: TGTGCCAGTAACTTAGCGGGAGTGGGTTCAGATACGCAGTATTTT. Its translation: CASNLAGVGSDTQYF.

This clone was detected only a few times. The chain is built from TRBV29-1 and TRBJ1-3, with D perhaps matching TRBD1 (6 bases). Germline CDR1 reads SQVTM; CDR2 reads ANQGSEA. The germline V and J ends were trimmed by 7 bases and 3 bases, with 16 bases remaining between them. This CDR3 has 14 residues. This CDR3 is CSAQTGAGGNTIYF. CDR3 DNA: TGCAGCGCCCAGACAGGAGCAGGTGGAAACACCATATATTTT.

The J gene is TRBJ2-1, the V gene TRBV29-1; D possibly corresponds to TRBD2 (7 bases). The germline V gene encodes CDR1 SQVTM and CDR2 ANQGSEA. The ends were cut back, 7 bases at V and 9 bases at J, with 16 bases in the middle. CDR3 length: 12 amino acids. The CDR3 DNA follows: TGCAGCGCCAACAGAGGGGGGGGTGAGCAGTTCTTC. Translation gives CSANRGGGEQFF.

The sample holds a few counts of this clone. The chain carries TRBV10-3 and TRBJ1-2; 8 bases line up with TRBD1. J was trimmed by 4 bases and V by 8 bases; bases with no gene match: 3. Per germline, CDR1 ENHRY and CDR2 SYGVKD. The CDR3 contains 12 residues. The DNA for the CDR3 is TGTGCCATCCAAGGACAGGGCTATGGCTACACCTTC. Amino acid sequence: CAIQGQGYGYTF.

The CDR3 bases are TGTGCCATCAGTGAGTCGGGATCCCAGGAAGCTTTCTTT. It yields the protein CAISESGSQEAFF. The chain has TRBV10-3 and TRBJ1-1, with D hard to call. The V and J ends lost 0 bases and 8 bases respectively, with 10 bases between them. The germline CDR1 and CDR2 sequences are ENHRY and SYGVKD. The CDR3 has 13 residues.

This clone was counted a few times. The V and J genes are TRBV29-1 and TRBJ1-1; weak D call: TRBD1 (6 bases). CDR1 and CDR2 from the germline V gene are SQVTM and ANQGSEA. The CDR3 is 13 residues long. V was clipped by 3 bases and J by 3 bases, with 11 bases between them. CDR3 sequence: CSVEVGGDTEAFF. CDR3 DNA: TGCAGCGTTGAGGTAGGGGGAGACACTGAAGCTTTCTTT.

In its sample, this clone was seen a few times. This chain uses TRBV9 with TRBJ2-1; 8 positions match TRBD1. Germline-derived CDR1 and CDR2 are SGDLS and YYNGEE. V shed 2 bases and J 5 bases; nucleotides not matched to a gene: 3. The CDR3 runs 14 residues. Here the CDR3 DNA reads TGTGCCAGCAGCGTGACAGGGGAAGACAATGAGCAGTTCTTC. As protein: CASSVTGEDNEQFF.

This clone was seen just once. This sequence joins TRBV6-6 and TRBJ2-7; a weak D match, TRBD2 (5 bases). This CDR3 contains 13 residues. Trimming removed 2 bases from V and 2 bases from J, with 7 bases in between. Germline CDR1 is MNHNY and CDR2 is SVGAGI (reference sequence). The CDR3 region has the DNA TGTGCCAGCAGTTACGCGGGTCCCTACGAGCAGTACTTC. Protein product: CASSYAGPYEQYF.

The chain couples TRBV5-5 to TRBJ1-5, with D uncertain. The CDR3 loop spans 12 amino acids. V was clipped by 8 bases and J by 4 bases, with 10 bases between them. Germline V CDR1 and CDR2: SGHKS, YYEKEE (reference sequence). CDR3 protein: CASRGLNQPQHF. The CDR3, as DNA: TGTGCCAGTCGAGGGCTAAATCAGCCCCAGCATTTT. The full variable domain, completed using reference TRBV5-5 and TRBJ1-5, is DAGVTQSPTHLIKTRGQQVTLRCSPISGHKSVSWYQQVLGQGPQFIFQYYEKEERGRGNFPDRFSARQFPNYSSELNVNALLLGDSALYLCASRGLNQPQHFGDGTRLSIL.

V is TRBV7-9 and J is TRBJ1-4; D call uncertain. Trimming removed 5 bases from V and 8 bases from J, with 15 bases in between. Germline V gene data show CDR1 as SEHNR and CDR2 as FQNEAQ (reference sequence). The CDR3 is made up of 14 amino acids. Here the CDR3 DNA reads TGTGCCAGCAGCCCCCTGAGTGGGTCCGAAAAACTGTTTTTT. Amino acid sequence: CASSPLSGSEKLFF. Full variable domain (remainder filled in from reference TRBV7-9 and TRBJ1-4): DTGVSQNPRHKITKRGQNVTFRCDPISEHNRLYWYRQTLGQGPEFLTYFQNEAQLEKSRLLSDRFSAERPKGSFSTLEIQRTEQGDSAMYLCASSPLSGSEKLFFGSGTQLSVL.

The V call is TRBV2, the J call TRBJ2-3; 7 bases align to TRBD2. The CDR3 is 14 amino acids. CDR1 and CDR2 (germline): SNHLY, FYNNEI. With V trimmed by 3 bases and J by 8 bases, 8 bases remained unmatched. CDR3: CASSDGGGTLTQYF. CDR3 nucleotides: TGTGCCAGCAGTGATGGGGGGGGGACCCTTACGCAGTATTTT.